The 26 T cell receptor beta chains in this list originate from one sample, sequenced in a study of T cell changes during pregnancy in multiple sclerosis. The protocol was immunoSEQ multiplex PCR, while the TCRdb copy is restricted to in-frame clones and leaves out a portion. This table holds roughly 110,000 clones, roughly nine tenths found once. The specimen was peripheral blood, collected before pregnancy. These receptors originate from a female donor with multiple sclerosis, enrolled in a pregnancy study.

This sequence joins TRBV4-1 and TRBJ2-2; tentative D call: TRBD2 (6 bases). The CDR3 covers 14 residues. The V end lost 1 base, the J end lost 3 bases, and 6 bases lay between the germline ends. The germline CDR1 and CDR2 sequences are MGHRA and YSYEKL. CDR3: CASSQGLDTGELFF. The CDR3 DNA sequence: TGCGCCAGCAGCCAAGGACTAGACACCGGGGAGCTGTTTTTT.

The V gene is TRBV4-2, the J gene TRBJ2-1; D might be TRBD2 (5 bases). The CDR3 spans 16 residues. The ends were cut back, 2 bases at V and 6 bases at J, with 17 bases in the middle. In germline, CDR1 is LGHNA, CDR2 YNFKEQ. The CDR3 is CASSQTTNPGVNEQFF. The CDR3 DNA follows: TGTGCCAGCAGCCAAACAACTAACCCCGGGGTCAATGAGCAGTTCTTC.

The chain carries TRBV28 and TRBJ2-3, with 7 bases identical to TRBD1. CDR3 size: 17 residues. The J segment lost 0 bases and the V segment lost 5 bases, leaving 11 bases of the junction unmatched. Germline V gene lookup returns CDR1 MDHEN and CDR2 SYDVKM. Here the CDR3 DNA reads TGTGCCAGCAGTCCCTCTAAGGGACAGTTAAGCACAGATACGCAGTATTTT. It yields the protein CASSPSKGQLSTDTQYF.

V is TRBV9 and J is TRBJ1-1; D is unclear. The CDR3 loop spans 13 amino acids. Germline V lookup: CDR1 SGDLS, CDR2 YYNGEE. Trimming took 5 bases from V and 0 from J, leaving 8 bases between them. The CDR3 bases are TGTGCCAGCAGTGAGAGCCTGAACACTGAAGCTTTCTTT. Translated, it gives CASSESLNTEAFF. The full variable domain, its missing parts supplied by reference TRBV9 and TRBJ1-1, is DSGVTQTPKHLITATGQRVTLRCSPRSGDLSVYWYQQSLDQGLQFLIQYYNGEERAKGNILERFSAQQFPDLHSELNLSSLELGDSALYFCASSESLNTEAFFGQGTRLTVV.

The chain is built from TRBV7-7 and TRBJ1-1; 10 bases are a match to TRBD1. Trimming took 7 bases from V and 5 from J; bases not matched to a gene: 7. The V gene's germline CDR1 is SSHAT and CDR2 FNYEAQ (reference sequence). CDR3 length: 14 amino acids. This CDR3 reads CASTSGQGRTEAFF. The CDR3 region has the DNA TGTGCCAGCACCTCGGGACAGGGGAGAACTGAAGCTTTCTTT. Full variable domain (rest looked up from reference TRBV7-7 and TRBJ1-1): GAGVSQSPRYKVTKRGQDVTLRCDPISSHATLYWYQQALGQGPEFLTYFNYEAQPDKSGLPSDRFSAERPEGSISTLTIQRTEQRDSAMYRCASTSGQGRTEAFFGQGTRLTVV.

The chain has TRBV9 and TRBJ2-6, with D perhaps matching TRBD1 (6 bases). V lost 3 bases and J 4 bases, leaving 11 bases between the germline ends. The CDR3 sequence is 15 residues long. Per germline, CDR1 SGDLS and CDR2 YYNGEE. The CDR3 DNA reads TGTGCCAGCAGCGCCGGGACACTGGGGGCCAACGTCCTGACTTTC. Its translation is CASSAGTLGANVLTF.

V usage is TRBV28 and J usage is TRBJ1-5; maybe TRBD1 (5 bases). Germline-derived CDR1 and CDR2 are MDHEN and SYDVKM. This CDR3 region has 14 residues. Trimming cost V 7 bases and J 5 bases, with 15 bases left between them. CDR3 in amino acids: CASTLDSLYQPQHF. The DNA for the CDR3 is TGTGCCAGCACCTTAGACAGTCTCTATCAGCCCCAGCATTTT.

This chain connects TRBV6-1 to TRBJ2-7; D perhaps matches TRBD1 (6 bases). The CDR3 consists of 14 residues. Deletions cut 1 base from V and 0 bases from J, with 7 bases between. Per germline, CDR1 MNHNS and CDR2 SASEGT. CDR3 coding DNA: TGTGCCAGCAGTGAAGTAGGGGGCTCCTACGAGCAGTACTTC. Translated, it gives CASSEVGGSYEQYF.

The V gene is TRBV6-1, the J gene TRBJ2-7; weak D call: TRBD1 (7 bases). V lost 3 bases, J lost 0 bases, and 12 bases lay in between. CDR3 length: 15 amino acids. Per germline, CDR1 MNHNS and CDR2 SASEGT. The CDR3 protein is CASSESGGSSYEQYF. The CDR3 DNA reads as TGTGCCAGCAGTGAGTCAGGGGGGAGCTCCTACGAGCAGTACTTC.

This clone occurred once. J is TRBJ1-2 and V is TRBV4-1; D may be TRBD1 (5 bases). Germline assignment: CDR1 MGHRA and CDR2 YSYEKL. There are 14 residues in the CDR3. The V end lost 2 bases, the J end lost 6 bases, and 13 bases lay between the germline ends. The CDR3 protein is CASSQPLRQNGYTF. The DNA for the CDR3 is TGCGCCAGCAGCCAACCCCTCCGACAGAATGGCTACACCTTC.

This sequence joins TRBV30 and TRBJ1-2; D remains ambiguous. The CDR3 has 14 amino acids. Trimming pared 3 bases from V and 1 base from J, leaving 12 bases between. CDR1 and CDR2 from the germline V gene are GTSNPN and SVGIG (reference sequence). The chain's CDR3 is CAWRHVSLNYGYTF. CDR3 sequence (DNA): TGTGCCTGGAGGCACGTAAGCCTTAACTATGGCTACACCTTC.

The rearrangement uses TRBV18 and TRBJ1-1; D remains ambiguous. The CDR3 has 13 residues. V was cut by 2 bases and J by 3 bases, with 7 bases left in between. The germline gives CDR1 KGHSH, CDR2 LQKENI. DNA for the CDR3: TGTGCCAGCTCACCAGGGAGGGACACTGAAGCTTTCTTT. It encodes CASSPGRDTEAFF. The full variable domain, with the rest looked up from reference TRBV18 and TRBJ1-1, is NAGVMQNPRHLVRRRGQEARLRCSPMKGHSHVYWYRQLPEEGLKFMVYLQKENIIDESGMPKERFSAEFPKEGPSILRIQQVVRGDSAAYFCASSPGRDTEAFFGQGTRLTVV.

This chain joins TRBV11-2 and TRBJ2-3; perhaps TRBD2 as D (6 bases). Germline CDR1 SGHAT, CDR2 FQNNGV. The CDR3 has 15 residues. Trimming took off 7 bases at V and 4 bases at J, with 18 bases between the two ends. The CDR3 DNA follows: TGTGCCAGCACCCTAACAGGAGGGTACGCAGATACGCAGTATTTT. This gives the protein CASTLTGGYADTQYF.

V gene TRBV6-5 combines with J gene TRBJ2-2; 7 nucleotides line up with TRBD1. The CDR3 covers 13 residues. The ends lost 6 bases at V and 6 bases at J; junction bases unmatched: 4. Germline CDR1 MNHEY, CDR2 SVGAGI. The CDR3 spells CASRERGPGELFF. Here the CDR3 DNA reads TGTGCCAGCAGGGAAAGGGGGCCCGGGGAGCTGTTTTTT.

DNA of the CDR3: TGTGCCAGCAGAAAGCTTTTAGCGGGGACTAGCACAGATACGCAGTATTTT. It translates to CASRKLLAGTSTDTQYF. The V and J genes are TRBV7-2 and TRBJ2-3; TRBD2 matches 8 bases. V shed 6 bases, J shed 0 bases, and the junction held 11 bases outside the gene matches. Germline values: CDR1 SGHTA, CDR2 FQGNSA. This CDR3 is built from 17 residues.

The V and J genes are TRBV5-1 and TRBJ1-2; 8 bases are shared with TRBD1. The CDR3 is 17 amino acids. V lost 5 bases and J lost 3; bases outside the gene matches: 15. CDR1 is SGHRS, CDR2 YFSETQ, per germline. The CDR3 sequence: CASRDGQGASLDYGYTF. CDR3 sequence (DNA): TGCGCCAGCAGGGACGGACAGGGAGCGTCTTTGGACTATGGCTACACCTTC. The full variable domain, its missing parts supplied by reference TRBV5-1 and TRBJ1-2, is KAGVTQTPRYLIKTRGQQVTLSCSPISGHRSVSWYQQTPGQGLQFLFEYFSETQRNKGNFPGRFSGRQFSNSRSEMNVSTLELGDSALYLCASRDGQGASLDYGYTFGSGTRLTVV.

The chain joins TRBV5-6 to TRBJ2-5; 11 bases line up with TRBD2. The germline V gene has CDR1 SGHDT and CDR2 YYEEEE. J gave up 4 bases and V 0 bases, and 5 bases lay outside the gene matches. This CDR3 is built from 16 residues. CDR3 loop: CASSLELAGGGETQYF. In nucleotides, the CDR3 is TGTGCCAGCAGCTTGGAGCTAGCGGGGGGCGGAGAGACCCAGTACTTC.

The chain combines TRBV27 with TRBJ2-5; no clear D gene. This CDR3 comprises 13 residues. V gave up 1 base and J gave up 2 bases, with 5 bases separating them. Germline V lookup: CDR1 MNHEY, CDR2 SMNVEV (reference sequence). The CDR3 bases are TGTGCCAGCAGTTTATACATACAAGAGACCCAGTACTTC. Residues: CASSLYIQETQYF.

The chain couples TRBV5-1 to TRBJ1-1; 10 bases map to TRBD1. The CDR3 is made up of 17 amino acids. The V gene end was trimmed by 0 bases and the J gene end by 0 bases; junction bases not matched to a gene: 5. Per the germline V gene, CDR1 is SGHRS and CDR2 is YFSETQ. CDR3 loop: CASSLVGQGMMNTEAFF. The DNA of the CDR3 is TGCGCCAGCAGCTTGGTGGGACAGGGGATGATGAACACTGAAGCTTTCTTT.

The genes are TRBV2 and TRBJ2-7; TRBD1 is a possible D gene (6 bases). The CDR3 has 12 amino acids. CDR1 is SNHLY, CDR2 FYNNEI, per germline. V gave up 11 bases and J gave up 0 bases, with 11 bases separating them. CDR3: CAGQGSSYEQYF. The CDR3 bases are TGTGCCGGGCAGGGGAGCTCCTACGAGCAGTACTTC. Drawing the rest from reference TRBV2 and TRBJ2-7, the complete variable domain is EPEVTQTPSHQVTQMGQEVILRCVPISNHLYFYWYRQILGQKVEFLVSFYNNEISEKSEIFDDQFSVERPDGSNFTLKIRSTKLEDSAMYFCAGQGSSYEQYFGPGTRLTVT.

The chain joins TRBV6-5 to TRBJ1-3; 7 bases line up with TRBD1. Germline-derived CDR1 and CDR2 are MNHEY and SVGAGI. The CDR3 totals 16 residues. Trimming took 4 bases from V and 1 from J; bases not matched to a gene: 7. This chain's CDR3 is CASSWKGQVSGNTIYF. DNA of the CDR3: TGTGCCAGCAGTTGGAAAGGACAGGTTTCTGGAAACACCATATATTTT.

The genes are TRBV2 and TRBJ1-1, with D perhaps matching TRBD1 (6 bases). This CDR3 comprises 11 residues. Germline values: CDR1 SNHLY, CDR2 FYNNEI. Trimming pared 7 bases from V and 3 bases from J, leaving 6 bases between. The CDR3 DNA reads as TGTGCCAGCAAGGGGGACACTGAAGCTTTCTTT. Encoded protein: CASKGDTEAFF.

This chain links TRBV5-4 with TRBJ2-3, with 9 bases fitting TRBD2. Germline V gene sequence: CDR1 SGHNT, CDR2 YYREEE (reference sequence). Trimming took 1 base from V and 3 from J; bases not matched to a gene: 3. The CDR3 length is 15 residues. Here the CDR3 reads CASSLLAGVTDTQYF. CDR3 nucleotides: TGTGCCAGCAGCTTGTTAGCGGGAGTTACAGATACGCAGTATTTT. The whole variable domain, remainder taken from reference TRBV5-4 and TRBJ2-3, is ETGVTQSPTHLIKTRGQQVTLRCSSQSGHNTVSWYQQALGQGPQFIFQYYREEENGRGNFPPRFSGLQFPNYSSELNVNALELDDSALYLCASSLLAGVTDTQYFGPGTRLTVL.

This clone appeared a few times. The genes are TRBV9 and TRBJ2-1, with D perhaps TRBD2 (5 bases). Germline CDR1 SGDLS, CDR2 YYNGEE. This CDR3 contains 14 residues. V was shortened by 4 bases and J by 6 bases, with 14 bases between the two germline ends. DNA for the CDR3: TGTGCCAGCAGCACCTCTGGAGGTCGCAATGAGCAGTTCTTC. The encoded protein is CASSTSGGRNEQFF.

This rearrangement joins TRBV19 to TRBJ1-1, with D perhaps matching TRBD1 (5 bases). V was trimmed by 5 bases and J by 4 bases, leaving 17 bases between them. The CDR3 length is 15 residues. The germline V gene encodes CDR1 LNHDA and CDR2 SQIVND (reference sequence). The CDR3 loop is CASSPPAGGGTEAFF. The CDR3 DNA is TGTGCCAGTAGTCCGCCTGCCGGCGGGGGCACTGAAGCTTTCTTT.

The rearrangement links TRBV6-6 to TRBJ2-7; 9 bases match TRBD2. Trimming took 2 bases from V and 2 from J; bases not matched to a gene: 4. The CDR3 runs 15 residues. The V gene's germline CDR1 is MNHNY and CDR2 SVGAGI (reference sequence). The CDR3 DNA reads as TGTGCCAGCAGTTACATAGCGGGGGCCGCCTACGAGCAGTACTTC. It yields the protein CASSYIAGAAYEQYF.